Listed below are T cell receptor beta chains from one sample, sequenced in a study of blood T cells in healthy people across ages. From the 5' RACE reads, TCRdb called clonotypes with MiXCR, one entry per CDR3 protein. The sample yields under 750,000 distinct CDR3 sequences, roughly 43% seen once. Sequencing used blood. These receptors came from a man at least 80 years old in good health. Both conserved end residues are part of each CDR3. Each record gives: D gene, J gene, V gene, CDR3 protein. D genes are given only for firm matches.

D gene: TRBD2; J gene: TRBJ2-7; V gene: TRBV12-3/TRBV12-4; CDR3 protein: CASSPTSGIISYEQYF
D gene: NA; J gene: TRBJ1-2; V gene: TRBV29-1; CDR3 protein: CSVTGSNYGYTF
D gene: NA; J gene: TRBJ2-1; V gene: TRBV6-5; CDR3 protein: CASSYAADGQATYNEQFF
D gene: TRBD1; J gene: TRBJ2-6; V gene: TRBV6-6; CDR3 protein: CASRTGTVGNVLTF
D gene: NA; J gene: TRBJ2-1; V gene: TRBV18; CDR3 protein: CASSPLAGAQGEQFF
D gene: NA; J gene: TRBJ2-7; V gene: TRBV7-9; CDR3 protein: CASSLVSGSGSYEQYF
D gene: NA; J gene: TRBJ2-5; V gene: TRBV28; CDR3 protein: CASTVTRRVQETQYF
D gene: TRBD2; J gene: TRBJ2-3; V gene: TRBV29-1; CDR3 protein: CSVYGLATSTDTQYF
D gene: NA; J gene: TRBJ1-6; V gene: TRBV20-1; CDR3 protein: CSARDGQQLSYNSPLHF
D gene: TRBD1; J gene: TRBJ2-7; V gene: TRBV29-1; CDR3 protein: CSVAGQGNHEQYF
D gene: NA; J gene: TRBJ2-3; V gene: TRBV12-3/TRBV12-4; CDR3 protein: CASTQGDTQYF
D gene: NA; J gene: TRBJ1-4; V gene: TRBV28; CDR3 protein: CASSLEQVRSEKLFF
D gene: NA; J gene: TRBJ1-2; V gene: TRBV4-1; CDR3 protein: CASSQDETSSRGYTF
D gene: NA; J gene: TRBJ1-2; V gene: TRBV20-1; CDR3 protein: CSARPGQYGYTF
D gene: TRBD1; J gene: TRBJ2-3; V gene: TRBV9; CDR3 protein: CASSPRTGDADTQYF
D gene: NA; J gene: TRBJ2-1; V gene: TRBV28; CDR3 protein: CASRLPGAEQFF
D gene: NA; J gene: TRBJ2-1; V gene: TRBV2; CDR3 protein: CASRDQMTPTDEQFF
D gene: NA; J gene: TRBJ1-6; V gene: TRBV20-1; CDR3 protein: CSARPRGESPLHF
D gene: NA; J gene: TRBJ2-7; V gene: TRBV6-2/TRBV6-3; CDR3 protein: CASRRQAYEQYF
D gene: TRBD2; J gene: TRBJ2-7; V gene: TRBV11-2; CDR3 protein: CASSSQRGARSDSSGGTYEQYF
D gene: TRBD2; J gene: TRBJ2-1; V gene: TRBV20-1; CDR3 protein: CSARGTSGPYNEQFF
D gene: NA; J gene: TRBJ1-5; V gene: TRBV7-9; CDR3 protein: CASSAGRGGSNQPQHF
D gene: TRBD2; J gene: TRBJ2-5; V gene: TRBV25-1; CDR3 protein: CASSDFREGLETQYF
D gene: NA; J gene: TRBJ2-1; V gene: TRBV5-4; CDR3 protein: CASSLALGPGYNEQFF
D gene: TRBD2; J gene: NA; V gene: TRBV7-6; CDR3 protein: CASSLGVGGRANEQYF
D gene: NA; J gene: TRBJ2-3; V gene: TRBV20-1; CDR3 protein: CSAKLTDTQYF
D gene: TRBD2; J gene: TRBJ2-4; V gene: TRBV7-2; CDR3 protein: CASSLGTSGGALKNIQYF
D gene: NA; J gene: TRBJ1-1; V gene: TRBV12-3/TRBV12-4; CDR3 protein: CASSFPGSSGDTEAFF
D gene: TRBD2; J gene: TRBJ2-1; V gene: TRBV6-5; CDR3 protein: CASSRGWEGHDNEQFF